This T cell receptor beta chain was captured by sequencing in a study of Ad26.COV2.S vaccination and SARS-CoV-2 variants. The treatment was: 15 to 20 received Ad26.COV2.S at low or high dose, single or two shots; several received placebo; per-sample allocation not given. Day 63 after the first injection of vaccine or placebo was the sampling time. Its platform was an Ad26 vector, and its expressed antigen was Wuhan-strain SARS-CoV-2 spike. Comments on this clone: The antigen is unknown.

Assay: immunoSEQ multiplex PCR; the TCRdb copy retains only in-frame clones and omits some. The sample records around 450,000 clones, 80% to 90% being singletons. The CDR3 consists of 14 residues. Germline CDR1 reads LNHNV; CDR2 reads YYDKDF (reference sequence). V lost 5 bases, J lost 5 bases, and 8 bases stayed unmatched. Whole-study findings and limits: Non-spike TCR breadth was similar in vaccine and placebo recipients.

V is TRBV15 and J is TRBJ2-5, with 7 bases aligning to TRBD2. Sample: peripheral blood, taken in a trial of Ad26.COV2.S vaccine versus placebo. The receptor was isolated from a person between 18 and 59 years old who received the Ad26.COV2.S COVID-19 vaccine or a placebo. CDR3 nucleotides: TGTGCCACCAGCTCTTGGGGGGGGAGGGAGACCCAGTACTTC. Translating gives CATSSWGGRETQYF.